This record covers a single T cell receptor (beta chain). Its antigen remains unknown. Unique molecular identifiers were present in the TCR beta cDNA libraries. TCRdb used MiXCR to reprocess the PCR reads, holding one entry per CDR3 protein. The table shows over 300,000 distinct CDR3 sequences, with roughly 36% occurring only once. The data were obtained in a study of post-analysis software for immune sequencing data. The study, taken as a whole, reports: TRBV segments more frequent in patients than in controls numbered several and included TRBV5-6, TRBV5-1 and TRBV20-1. Batch-matched samples strongly co-clustered by F measure.

The V and J ends lost 2 bases and 6 bases respectively, with 13 bases between them. This CDR3 spans 14 amino acids. This chain connects TRBV12-3 or TRBV12-4 to TRBJ1-1; TRBD1 might be the D (6 bases). The material sequenced was blood. The clonotype originates from a girl aged 10 to 17 with multiple sclerosis. DNA of the CDR3: TGTGCCAGCAGTTTACGCAGGGGAGCTTCTGAAGCTTTCTTT. It yields the protein CASSLRRGASEAFF.